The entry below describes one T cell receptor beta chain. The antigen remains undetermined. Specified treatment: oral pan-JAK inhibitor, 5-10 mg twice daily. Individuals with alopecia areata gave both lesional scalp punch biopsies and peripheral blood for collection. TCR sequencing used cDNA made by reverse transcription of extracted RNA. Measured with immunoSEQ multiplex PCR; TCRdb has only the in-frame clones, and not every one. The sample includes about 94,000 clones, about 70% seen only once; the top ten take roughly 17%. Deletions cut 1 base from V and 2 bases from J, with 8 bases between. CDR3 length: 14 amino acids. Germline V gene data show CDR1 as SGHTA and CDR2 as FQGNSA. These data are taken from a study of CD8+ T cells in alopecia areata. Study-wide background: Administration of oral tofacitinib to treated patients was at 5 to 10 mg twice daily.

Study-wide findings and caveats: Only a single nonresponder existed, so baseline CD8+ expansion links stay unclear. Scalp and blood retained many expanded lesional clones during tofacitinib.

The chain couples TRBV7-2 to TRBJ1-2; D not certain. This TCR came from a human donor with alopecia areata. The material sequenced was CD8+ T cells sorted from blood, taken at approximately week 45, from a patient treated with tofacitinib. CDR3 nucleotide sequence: TGTGCCAGCAGCTTAGATCAGACGAACTATGGCTACACCTTC. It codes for CASSLDQTNYGYTF.